These 32 T cell receptor beta chains were all obtained from the same sample, sequenced in a study of PD-1 blockade in classical Hodgkin lymphoma. Noted time point: newly diagnosed, previously untreated cHL patient sample. Isolation of CD4+ T cells from thawed PBMCs was performed by magnetic negative selection. Sequenced by immunoSEQ multiplex PCR; TCRdb stores in-frame clones only, minus some. The table lists approximately 20,000 clones, about 88% of them singletons, with over 0.2% in the top ten. Material for sequencing was CD4+ T cells from blood. The source of these receptors is a human donor with classical Hodgkin lymphoma.

The rearrangement uses TRBV4-2 and TRBJ1-5; 8 bases are shared with TRBD1. This CDR3 comprises 14 residues. Unmatched junction bases numbered 4, after V lost 3 bases and J lost 6 bases. In germline, CDR1 is LGHNA, CDR2 YNFKEQ. The CDR3 sequence is CASSQTGAAQPQHF. The CDR3 nucleotides are TGTGCCAGCAGCCAGACAGGGGCGGCTCAGCCCCAGCATTTT.

V is TRBV4-2 and J is TRBJ1-6, with D possibly matching TRBD1 (5 bases). The germline V gene has CDR1 LGHNA and CDR2 YNFKEQ. The CDR3 runs 16 residues. V was pared by 3 bases and J by 7 bases, with 16 bases between. Here the CDR3 reads CASSHSGRGLNSPLHF. The CDR3 nucleotides are TGTGCCAGCAGCCACTCTGGGAGGGGCCTCAATTCACCCCTCCACTTT.

The chain recombines TRBV5-1 with TRBJ2-7, with D tentatively TRBD2 (6 bases). The CDR3 sequence is 16 residues long. The germline gives CDR1 SGHRS, CDR2 YFSETQ. Trimming pared 4 bases from V and 1 base from J, leaving 18 bases between. The CDR3 DNA sequence: TGCGCCAGCAGCCCCGGGACTGCATGGGGGTCCTACGAGCAGTACTTC. This codes for CASSPGTAWGSYEQYF.

The chain couples TRBV7-2 to TRBJ2-1; D is unresolved. V lost 5 bases to trimming and J lost 4 bases, with 9 bases between them. The CDR3 is 13 residues long. In germline, CDR1 is SGHTA, CDR2 FQGNSA. CDR3 sequence (DNA): TGTGCCAGCAGCATTGGGGTTTACAATGAGCAGTTCTTC. It encodes CASSIGVYNEQFF. The full variable domain, its missing parts supplied by reference TRBV7-2 and TRBJ2-1, is GAGVSQSPSNKVTEKGKDVELRCDPISGHTALYWYRQSLGQGLEFLIYFQGNSAPDKSGLPSDRFSAERTGGSVSTLTIQRTQQEDSAVYLCASSIGVYNEQFFGPGTRLTVL.

The chain combines TRBV7-2 with TRBJ1-2; D may be TRBD1 (5 bases). The CDR3 runs to 13 residues. Trimming shortened V by 2 bases and J by 5 bases, and 9 bases separated the two germline ends. Germline V gene sequence: CDR1 SGHTA, CDR2 FQGNSA. Written as DNA, the CDR3 is TGTGCCAGCAGCTTAAGACAGACTTATGGCTACACCTTC. Amino acid sequence: CASSLRQTYGYTF. The full variable domain, rest sourced from reference TRBV7-2 and TRBJ1-2, is GAGVSQSPSNKVTEKGKDVELRCDPISGHTALYWYRQSLGQGLEFLIYFQGNSAPDKSGLPSDRFSAERTGGSVSTLTIQRTQQEDSAVYLCASSLRQTYGYTFGSGTRLTVV.

This chain uses TRBV11-3 with TRBJ2-2; TRBD1 matches 8 bases. The germline V gene encodes CDR1 SGHNT and CDR2 YENEEA. V dropped 2 bases and J dropped 3; count of bases not matched to a gene: 2. The CDR3 is 15 residues long. The CDR3 loop reads CASSLQGADTGELFF. The CDR3 region has the DNA TGTGCCAGCAGCTTACAGGGGGCAGACACCGGGGAGCTGTTTTTT.

The chain recombines TRBV6-6 with TRBJ1-4, with no clear D. Germline values: CDR1 MNHNY, CDR2 SVGAGI (reference sequence). The CDR3 covers 15 residues. V was cut by 6 bases and J by 3 bases, with 14 bases left in between. The DNA of the CDR3 is TGTGCCAGCAGGCTTGACACTAACTCTAATGAAAAACTGTTTTTT. It codes for CASRLDTNSNEKLFF.

The chain carries TRBV7-2 and TRBJ1-3; no definite D call. V was clipped by 8 bases and J by 0 bases, with 14 bases between them. CDR1 and CDR2 (germline): SGHTA, FQGNSA. There are 15 residues in the CDR3. The DNA for the CDR3 is TGTGCCAGCGGGCGAGGGTGGAGCTCTGGAAACACCATATATTTT. Translated: CASGRGWSSGNTIYF.

The sample holds a few counts of this clone. V gene TRBV6-5 combines with J gene TRBJ1-5; the D gene is possibly TRBD1 (6 bases). This CDR3 has 15 amino acids. The V end lost 5 bases, the J end lost 3 bases, and 14 bases lay between the germline ends. Germline V gives CDR1 MNHEY, CDR2 SVGAGI. This CDR3 reads CASSHTGQHNQPQHF. The CDR3 DNA follows: TGTGCCAGCAGTCATACAGGACAGCACAATCAGCCCCAGCATTTT.

This chain connects TRBV11-2 to TRBJ2-7, with 8 bases that match TRBD2. CDR1 and CDR2 from the germline V gene are SGHAT and FQNNGV. Trimming removed 1 base from V and 0 bases from J; junction bases left unmatched: 2. The CDR3 covers 15 residues. CDR3 DNA sequence: TGTGCCAGCAGCTTAGGGAGCGGGAGCTCCTACGAGCAGTACTTC. It yields the protein CASSLGSGSSYEQYF.

The rearrangement uses TRBV29-1 and TRBJ2-7, with a tentative D call TRBD1 (5 bases). Trimming took 5 bases from V and 2 from J, leaving 13 bases between them. The CDR3 contains 13 residues. Germline V gives CDR1 SQVTM, CDR2 ANQGSEA. Written as DNA, the CDR3 is TGCAGCGTTTCGGAGCCAGGGACCTACGAGCAGTACTTC. Protein product: CSVSEPGTYEQYF.

This clone was seen just once. The V gene is TRBV19, the J gene TRBJ2-1, with D tentatively TRBD2 (6 bases). The germline CDR1 and CDR2 sequences are LNHDA and SQIVND (reference sequence). Trimming took off 7 bases at V and 0 bases at J, with 22 bases between the two ends. The CDR3 sequence is 18 residues long. The DNA for the CDR3 is TGTGCCAGTAATCCCGGGGACGGGAGCCCTGACTCCTACAATGAGCAGTTCTTC. Protein product: CASNPGDGSPDSYNEQFF.

This clone was detected only once. J is TRBJ2-7 and V is TRBV7-2; D tentatively reads TRBD1 or TRBD2 (5 bases each). Trimming removed 1 base from V and 3 bases from J, with 10 bases in between. The CDR3 spans 14 residues. Germline V gives CDR1 SGHTA, CDR2 FQGNSA. The CDR3 nucleotides read TGTGCCAGCAGCTTAGGGGACGGAGGCTACGAGCAGTACTTC. Protein sequence: CASSLGDGGYEQYF.

This clone came up a few times. The chain joins TRBV5-1 to TRBJ2-3; 11 bases are a match to TRBD2. The trim removed 5 bases at V and 2 bases at J, leaving 1 base unmatched. Per the germline V gene, CDR1 is SGHRS and CDR2 is YFSETQ. The CDR3 runs to 14 residues. CDR3 DNA sequence: TGCGCCAGCAGGACTAGCGGGGTCACAGATACGCAGTATTTT. Amino acid sequence: CASRTSGVTDTQYF.

V is TRBV9 and J is TRBJ2-1, with 9 positions matching TRBD2. This CDR3 is built from 16 residues. The germline gives CDR1 SGDLS, CDR2 YYNGEE. Unmatched junction bases numbered 5, after V lost 0 bases and J lost 4 bases. The CDR3: CASSVAGGGDYNEQFF. DNA of the CDR3: TGTGCCAGCAGCGTAGCGGGCGGGGGGGATTACAATGAGCAGTTCTTC.

The CDR3 loop is CASSTRQGTNYGYTF. For the CDR3, the DNA is TGTGCCAGCAGCACCCGACAGGGGACTAACTATGGCTACACCTTC. This chain joins TRBV11-3 and TRBJ1-2; the match to TRBD1 covers 8 bases. The V gene end was trimmed by 5 bases and the J gene end by 0 bases; junction bases not matched to a gene: 5. Germline V gene data show CDR1 as SGHNT and CDR2 as YENEEA. The CDR3 contains 15 residues.

DNA of the CDR3: TGCGCCAGCAGCCAAGAGAGGGGGAGAAACTACGAGCAGTACTTC. Amino acid sequence: CASSQERGRNYEQYF. This rearrangement joins TRBV4-3 to TRBJ2-7, with D possibly matching TRBD1 (6 bases). Trimming took off 0 bases at V and 3 bases at J, with 12 bases between the two ends. In germline, CDR1 is LGHNA, CDR2 YSLEER. CDR3 size: 15 residues.

CDR3 residues: CASSPLTGQGASYGYTF. CDR3 nucleotides: TGTGCCAGCTCACCGCTTACGGGACAGGGGGCTAGCTATGGCTACACCTTC. V is TRBV18 and J is TRBJ1-2; 12 bases align to TRBD1. The CDR3 is made up of 17 amino acids. Germline CDR1 is KGHSH and CDR2 is LQKENI. J gave up 4 bases and V 3 bases, and 9 bases lay outside the gene matches.

The chain carries TRBV28 and TRBJ1-2; TRBD1 agrees at 9 bases. V shed 6 bases, J shed 4 bases, and the junction held 9 bases outside the gene matches. The CDR3 runs 15 residues. Germline loops: CDR1 MDHEN, CDR2 SYDVKM. CDR3 DNA: TGTGCCAGCAGCCGGGCGGAGGACAGGGGCTATGGCTACACCTTC. The encoded protein is CASSRAEDRGYGYTF.

This rearrangement joins TRBV6-1 to TRBJ1-5, with D perhaps TRBD1 (6 bases). The CDR3 has 14 residues. Germline assignment: CDR1 MNHNS and CDR2 SASEGT. Trimming removed 2 bases from V and 7 bases from J, with 12 bases in between. The CDR3 sequence is CASSEWRGGQPQHF. The CDR3, as DNA: TGTGCCAGCAGTGAATGGAGAGGGGGACAGCCCCAGCATTTT.

The sample holds a few counts of this clone. The chain links TRBV19 to TRBJ2-1; TRBD2 matches 12 bases. The CDR3 loop spans 16 amino acids. Trimming removed 3 bases from V and 9 bases from J; junction bases left unmatched: 9. Germline CDR1 reads LNHDA; CDR2 reads SQIVND (reference sequence). In DNA form, the CDR3 reads TGTGCCAGTAGTATCCCCGGGACTAGCGGGTTCGGTGAGCAGTTCTTC. It is translated as CASSIPGTSGFGEQFF. The full variable domain, completed using reference TRBV19 and TRBJ2-1, is DGGITQSPKYLFRKEGQNVTLSCEQNLNHDAMYWYRQDPGQGLRLIYYSQIVNDFQKGDIAEGYSVSREKKESFPLTVTSAQKNPTAFYLCASSIPGTSGFGEQFFGPGTRLTVL.

The chain is built from TRBV12-5 and TRBJ2-7, with 7 positions matching TRBD2. The CDR3 has 11 amino acids. Looked up from germline, CDR1 is LGHNT and CDR2 is FRNRAP. Trimming cost V 7 bases and J 9 bases; bases outside gene matches: 6. The CDR3 DNA follows: TGTGCTAGTGCAGCGGGGAGGGGGCAGTACTTC. As protein: CASAAGRGQYF.

The chain links TRBV9 to TRBJ2-1; the match to TRBD2 covers 11 bases. Germline values: CDR1 SGDLS, CDR2 YYNGEE. The V segment lost 0 bases and the J segment 1 base; nucleotides outside the gene matches: 6. The CDR3 totals 18 residues. The CDR3 DNA is TGTGCCAGCAGCGTAGGTCTAGCGGGAGGATCGTCCTACAATGAGCAGTTCTTC. The encoded protein is CASSVGLAGGSSYNEQFF.

V usage is TRBV2 and J usage is TRBJ1-5; no reliable D call. Trimming shortened V by 1 base and J by 0 bases, and 10 bases separated the two germline ends. Germline CDR1 is SNHLY and CDR2 is FYNNEI. The CDR3 spans 16 residues. The CDR3 protein is CASSEDRSDSNQPQHF. The CDR3 DNA follows: TGTGCCAGCAGTGAAGACAGATCAGATAGCAATCAGCCCCAGCATTTT.

This clone appeared a few times. The chain combines TRBV2 with TRBJ1-1; tentatively, D is TRBD1 (6 bases). This CDR3 spans 15 amino acids. Trimming cost V 3 bases and J 2 bases, with 13 bases left between them. CDR1 and CDR2 (germline): SNHLY, FYNNEI. The CDR3 here is CASSEVGRGNTEAFF. In nucleotides, the CDR3 is TGTGCCAGCAGTGAGGTCGGCAGGGGAAACACTGAAGCTTTCTTT.

The chain carries TRBV27 and TRBJ1-2; D is uncertain. This CDR3 region has 14 residues. V lost 6 bases and J 4 bases, leaving 15 bases between the germline ends. The germline CDR1 and CDR2 sequences are MNHEY and SMNVEV (reference sequence). CDR3 sequence: CASRATASIYGYTF. CDR3 DNA sequence: TGTGCCAGCAGAGCCACGGCCTCCATCTATGGCTACACCTTC.

This chain uses TRBV5-6 with TRBJ1-5; D uncertain. CDR3 length: 14 residues. From germline, CDR1 is SGHDT and CDR2 YYEEEE. The V end lost 0 bases, the J end lost 5 bases, and 9 bases lay between the germline ends. The CDR3 loop reads CASSLASKDQPQHF. CDR3 DNA: TGTGCCAGCAGCTTGGCCAGTAAGGATCAGCCCCAGCATTTT.

The chain carries TRBV4-2 and TRBJ2-3; 11 bases fit TRBD1. The CDR3 length is 21 residues. The germline V gene has CDR1 LGHNA and CDR2 YNFKEQ. V trimming: 1 base; J trimming: 3 bases; junction bases outside the gene matches: 18. The CDR3 coding sequence is TGTGCCAGCAGCCAAGCCCGTTCCCGCCGGACAGGGGGCGATTATACAGATACGCAGTATTTT. Translated, it gives CASSQARSRRTGGDYTDTQYF.

V is TRBV5-1 and J is TRBJ1-2; no reliable D call. The germline V gene encodes CDR1 SGHRS and CDR2 YFSETQ. Trimming pared 2 bases from V and 4 bases from J, leaving 12 bases between. The CDR3 sequence is 14 residues long. The CDR3 nucleotides read TGCGCCAGCAGCTTAAGCGCGAAGCCCTATGGCTACACCTTC. Translating gives CASSLSAKPYGYTF.

This clone was seen only once. This sequence joins TRBV4-3 and TRBJ2-1; D perhaps matches TRBD2 (5 bases). The CDR3 is 15 residues long. CDR1 and CDR2 from the germline V gene are LGHNA and YSLEER. V was shortened by 0 bases and J by 5 bases, with 11 bases between the two germline ends. The CDR3 loop is CASSQDPGLDNEQFF. The CDR3 region has the DNA TGCGCCAGCAGCCAAGATCCAGGACTGGACAATGAGCAGTTCTTC.

The chain uses TRBV12-5 and TRBJ1-5; D possibly corresponds to TRBD1 (5 bases). Looked up from germline, CDR1 is LGHNT and CDR2 is FRNRAP. The CDR3 loop spans 13 amino acids. Trimming removed 3 bases at V and 4 bases at J, with 7 bases between. CDR3 protein: CASGFRGNQPQHF. The CDR3 DNA reads TGTGCTAGTGGTTTCCGGGGGAATCAGCCCCAGCATTTT. The full variable domain, rest sourced from reference TRBV12-5 and TRBJ1-5, is DARVTQTPRHKVTEMGQEVTMRCQPILGHNTVFWYRQTMMQGLELLAYFRNRAPLDDSGMPKDRFSAEMPDATLATLKIQPSEPRDSAVYFCASGFRGNQPQHFGDGTRLSIL.

V is TRBV7-2 and J is TRBJ1-2, with a weak D call TRBD1 (5 bases). CDR1 and CDR2 from the germline V gene are SGHTA and FQGNSA. V gave up 5 bases and J gave up 8 bases, with 12 bases separating them. The length of the CDR3 is 12 residues. CDR3 sequence (DNA): TGTGCCAGCAGCCGCCCCGGGGGGGGCTACACCTTC. This gives the protein CASSRPGGGYTF.